This T cell receptor (beta chain) was captured by sequencing in a study of human T cells and chemical hapten exposure listed by TCRdb under 2021. For the study in its entirety: For sensitization, 2% DPC in acetone was applied to an approximately 2 cm by approximately 2 cm area of upper inner arm skin. Throughout the study period of about 22 weeks, patients also received therapeutic DPC doses to the scalp every week. Patch testing on the upper back used Finn chambers containing 0.01% DPC, with scoring done after 6 days according to International Contact Dermatitis Research Group standards. The patient cohort, mostly female, included alopecia areata with under or over 50% scalp involvement, alopecia totalis and alopecia universalis. Libraries were combined into a pool for sequencing, and differences in TCR yield between samples came mainly from small differences in library volumes within the pool. Peripheral blood TCR repertoire changes were tracked in vivo in alopecia patients during primary and secondary sensitization to the hapten diphenylcyclopropenone (DPC). Patient blood was sampled pre-sensitization (week 0) and at 2, 6 and about 24 weeks after DPC sensitization. Blood for TCR sequencing was provided by twenty-nine alopecia patients at one to four time points (pre-sensitization, 2, 6 and 24 weeks).

This clonotype has only a few counts. Its antigen remains undetermined. Base-call qualities are not available, and no considerably larger clone is one nucleotide away. The paper's findings and limits, for the study overall: A positive correlation was found between the number of PT1 expanded TCRs and patch test score, with significance reached at thresholds 8, 16 and 32 but not 4. Compared with pre-sensitization or healthy control sets, expanded TCRs formed significantly more large CDR3 similarity clusters, which is consistent with antigen-driven responses. Repeated subsampling changed both the strength of the expansion versus patch-test correlation and the threshold at which the correlation became significant. The number of TCRs above 1 in 1000 frequency did not change with DPC sensitization; there was no evidence of global repertoire structure alterations. Alopecia, a presumed autoimmune disease, was present in all patients, so the immune response of the patients might differ from that of healthy individuals.

V lost 5 bases and J lost 0 bases, and the count of bases not matched to a germline gene is 13. Reading the germline V gene gives CDR1 MDHEN and CDR2 SYDVKM. Including cysteine and phenylalanine, the CDR3 has 19 amino acids. Only CDR3 DNA is held: 57 bases, read in frame from base 1. The receptor library was made with RACE. Sequencer: NextSeq 500. During library preparation, unique molecular identifiers were attached to individual cDNA molecules so that TCRs could be counted in a quantitative, reproducible way. Both TCR alpha and TCR beta chains were sequenced from each blood RNA sample. The study's processing was this. The median number of TCRs per sample was around 96,000, ranging from roughly 20,000 to 700,000. V, J and CDR3 annotation of the TCR reads was performed with the Decombinator software suite. For the PS versus PT1 abundance plots, all samples were subsampled to the same number of TCRs (28,000). Expanded TCRs were defined as absent before sensitization and observed at least eight times at the 2-week time point. The public reads were reanalyzed by TCRdb: fastp trimming at Q25, MiXCR alignment, in-frame beta chains only. Identical CDR3 protein sequences are pooled into one entry, listed with their most common genes and DNA. None of the V and J calls come from the authors' own analysis; TCRdb made them. This sample has nearly 350,000 distinct CDR3 sequences in its table, and under 8% of those were observed once. The top ten hold 7.5% to 8.5% of the sample.

The time point tag for this specimen amounts to: patch test 1, 2 weeks after DPC sensitization. Sample treatment or condition, as interpreted from the label and publication: therapeutic diphenylcyclopropenone sensitization with weekly scalp DPC. At every patch-test visit, the blood draw took place before the patch test was put on. Patients were considered eligible if aged 18 to 70, diagnosed with alopecia and deemed suitable for DPC therapy, and patients were excluded if pregnant. Total RNA was extracted from unfractionated whole blood that had been collected in Tempus Blood RNA tubes. This sequence originates from a woman under 30 with alopecia areata. Some clones in this sample may be carry-over from other donors' samples. The chain employs TRBV28 and TRBJ1-6; 7 of the junction bases match TRBD1. The input for sequencing was whole blood, taken in connection with sensitization to the hapten diphenylcyclopropenone (DPC). The bases are TGTGCCAGCAGTGGAGCGAGGACAGGAACCAGCTCCTATAATTCACCCCTCCACTTT. Its product reads: CASSGARTGTSSYNSPLHF.